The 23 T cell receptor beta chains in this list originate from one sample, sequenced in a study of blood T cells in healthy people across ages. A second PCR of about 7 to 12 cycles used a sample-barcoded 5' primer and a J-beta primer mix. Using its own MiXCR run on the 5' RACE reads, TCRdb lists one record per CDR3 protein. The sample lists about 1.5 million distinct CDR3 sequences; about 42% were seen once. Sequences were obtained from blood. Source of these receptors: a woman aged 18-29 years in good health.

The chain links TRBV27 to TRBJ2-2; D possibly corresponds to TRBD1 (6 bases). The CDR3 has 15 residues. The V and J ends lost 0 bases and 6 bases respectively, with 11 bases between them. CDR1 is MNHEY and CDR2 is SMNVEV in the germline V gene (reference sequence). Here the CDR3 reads CASSLSTGRPGELFF. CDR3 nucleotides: TGTGCCAGCAGTTTATCAACAGGGCGTCCCGGGGAGCTGTTTTTT.

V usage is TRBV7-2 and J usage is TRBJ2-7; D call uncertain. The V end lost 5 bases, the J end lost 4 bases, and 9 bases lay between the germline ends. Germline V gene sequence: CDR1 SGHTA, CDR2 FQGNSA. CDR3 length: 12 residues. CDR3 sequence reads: CASSRSRYEQYF. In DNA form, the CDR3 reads TGTGCCAGCAGCCGCTCTCGGTACGAGCAGTACTTC.

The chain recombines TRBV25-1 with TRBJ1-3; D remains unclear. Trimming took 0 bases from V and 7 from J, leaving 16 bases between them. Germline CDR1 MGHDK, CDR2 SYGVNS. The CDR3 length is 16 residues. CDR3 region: CASSEYSTGTRNTIYF. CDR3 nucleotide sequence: TGTGCCAGCAGTGAATATAGCACTGGTACGAGGAACACCATATATTTT.

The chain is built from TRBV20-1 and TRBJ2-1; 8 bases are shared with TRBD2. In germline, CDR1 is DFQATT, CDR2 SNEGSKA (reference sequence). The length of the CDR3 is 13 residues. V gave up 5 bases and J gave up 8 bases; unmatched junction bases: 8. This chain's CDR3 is CSASGTRVDEQFF. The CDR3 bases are TGCAGTGCTTCCGGGACTAGGGTCGATGAGCAGTTCTTC.

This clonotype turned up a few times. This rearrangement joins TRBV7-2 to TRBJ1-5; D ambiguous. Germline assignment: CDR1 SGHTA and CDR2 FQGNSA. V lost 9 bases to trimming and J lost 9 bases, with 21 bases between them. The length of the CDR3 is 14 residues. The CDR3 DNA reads TGTGCCAGAAGCCGATTCGAGGAGTTCTGGCCCCAGCATTTT. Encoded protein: CARSRFEEFWPQHF.

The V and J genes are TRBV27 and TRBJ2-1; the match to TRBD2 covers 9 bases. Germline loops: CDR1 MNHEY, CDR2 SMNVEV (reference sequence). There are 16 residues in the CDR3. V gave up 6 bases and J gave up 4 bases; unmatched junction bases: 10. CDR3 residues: CASRSPSGRSYNEQFF. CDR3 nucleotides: TGTGCCAGCAGATCCCCCAGCGGGAGGTCTTACAATGAGCAGTTCTTC.

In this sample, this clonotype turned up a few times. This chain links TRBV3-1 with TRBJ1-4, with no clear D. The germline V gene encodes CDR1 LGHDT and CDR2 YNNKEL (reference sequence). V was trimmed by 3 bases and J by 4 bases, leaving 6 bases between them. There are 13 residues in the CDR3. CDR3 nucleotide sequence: TGTGCCAGCAGCCACGATTTTAATGAAAAACTGTTTTTT. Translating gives CASSHDFNEKLFF.

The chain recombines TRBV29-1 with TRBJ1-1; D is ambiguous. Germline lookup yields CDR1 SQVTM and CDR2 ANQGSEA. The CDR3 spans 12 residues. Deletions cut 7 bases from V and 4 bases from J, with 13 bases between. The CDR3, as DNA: TGCAGCGCCAATGGCTGGGTCACTGAAGCTTTCTTT. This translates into CSANGWVTEAFF.

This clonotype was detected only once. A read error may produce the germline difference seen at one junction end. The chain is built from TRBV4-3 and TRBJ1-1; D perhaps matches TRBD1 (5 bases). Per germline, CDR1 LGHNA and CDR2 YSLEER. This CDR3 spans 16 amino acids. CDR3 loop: CASNQDPGTRSTEAFF. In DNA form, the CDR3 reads TGCGCCAGCAACCAAGATCCCGGGACCCGGAGCACTGAAGCTTTCTTT.

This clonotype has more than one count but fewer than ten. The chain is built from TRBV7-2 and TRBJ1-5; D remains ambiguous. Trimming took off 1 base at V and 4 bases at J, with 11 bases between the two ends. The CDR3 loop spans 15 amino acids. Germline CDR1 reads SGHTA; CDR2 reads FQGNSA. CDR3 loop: CASSLGLSVNQPQHF. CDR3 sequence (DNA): TGTGCCAGCAGCTTAGGACTAAGTGTGAATCAGCCCCAGCATTTT.

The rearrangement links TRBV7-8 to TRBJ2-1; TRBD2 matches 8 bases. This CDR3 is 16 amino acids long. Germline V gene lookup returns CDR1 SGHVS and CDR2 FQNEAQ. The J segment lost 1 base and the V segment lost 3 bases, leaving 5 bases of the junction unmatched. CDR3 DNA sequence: TGTGCCAGCAGCTTTTACGAGCGGGAGTCCTACAATGAGCAGTTCTTC. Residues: CASSFYERESYNEQFF. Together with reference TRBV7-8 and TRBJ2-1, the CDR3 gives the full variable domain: GAGVSQSPRYKVAKRGQDVALRCDPISGHVSLFWYQQALGQGPEFLTYFQNEAQLDKSGLPSDRFFAERPEGSVSTLKIQRTQQEDSAVYLCASSFYERESYNEQFFGPGTRLTVL.

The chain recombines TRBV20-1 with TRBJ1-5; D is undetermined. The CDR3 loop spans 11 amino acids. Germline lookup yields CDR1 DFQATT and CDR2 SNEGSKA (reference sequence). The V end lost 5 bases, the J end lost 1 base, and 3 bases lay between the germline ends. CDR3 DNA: TGCAGTGCTGTCAGCAATCAGCCCCAGCATTTT. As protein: CSAVSNQPQHF.

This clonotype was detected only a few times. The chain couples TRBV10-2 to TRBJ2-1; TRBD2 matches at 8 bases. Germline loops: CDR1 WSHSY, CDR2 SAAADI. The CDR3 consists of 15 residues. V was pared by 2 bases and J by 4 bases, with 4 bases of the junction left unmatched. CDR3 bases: TGCGCCAGCAGTGAGGAAACGGGGGGGTACAATGAGCAGTTCTTC. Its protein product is CASSEETGGYNEQFF.

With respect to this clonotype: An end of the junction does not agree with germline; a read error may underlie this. DNA for the CDR3: TGCAGTGCTAGAGATTCGGTGGCGGACAGGGAGGATCAGCCTCAGCATTTT. Residues: CSARDSVADREDQPQHF. V gene TRBV20-1 combines with J gene TRBJ1-5; 8 bases fit TRBD1. The CDR3 is 17 residues long. Germline V gene data show CDR1 as DFQATT and CDR2 as SNEGSKA (reference sequence).

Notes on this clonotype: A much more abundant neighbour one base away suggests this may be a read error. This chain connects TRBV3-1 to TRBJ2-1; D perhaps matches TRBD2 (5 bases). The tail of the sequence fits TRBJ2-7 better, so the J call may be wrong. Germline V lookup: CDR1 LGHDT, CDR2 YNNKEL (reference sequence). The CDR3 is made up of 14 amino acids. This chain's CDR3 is CASSQGLDYNEQYF. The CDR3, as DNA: TGTGCCAGCAGCCAAGGACTCGACTACAATGAGCAGTACTTC.

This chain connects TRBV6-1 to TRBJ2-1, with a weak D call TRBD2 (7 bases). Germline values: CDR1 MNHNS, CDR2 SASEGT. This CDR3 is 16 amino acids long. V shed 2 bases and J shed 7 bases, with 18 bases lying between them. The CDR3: CASSELIGGGYNEQFF. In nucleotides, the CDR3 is TGTGCCAGCAGTGAACTGATTGGCGGGGGCTATAATGAGCAGTTCTTC.

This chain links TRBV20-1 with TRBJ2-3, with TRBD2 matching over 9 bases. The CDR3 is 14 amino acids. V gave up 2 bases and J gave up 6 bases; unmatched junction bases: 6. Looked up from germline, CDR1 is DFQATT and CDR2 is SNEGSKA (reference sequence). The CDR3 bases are TGCAGTGCTAGACTAGCGGGAAAAATCGATACGCAGTATTTT. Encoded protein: CSARLAGKIDTQYF.

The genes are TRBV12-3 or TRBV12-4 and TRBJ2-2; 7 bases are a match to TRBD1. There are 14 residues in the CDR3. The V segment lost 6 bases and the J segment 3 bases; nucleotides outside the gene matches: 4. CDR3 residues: CASRTGFYTGELFF. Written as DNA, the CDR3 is TGTGCCAGCAGGACAGGGTTTTACACCGGGGAGCTGTTTTTT.

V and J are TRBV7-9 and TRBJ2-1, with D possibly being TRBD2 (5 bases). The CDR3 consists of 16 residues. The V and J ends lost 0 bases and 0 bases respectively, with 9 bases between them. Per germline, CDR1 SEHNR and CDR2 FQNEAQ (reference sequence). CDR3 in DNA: TGTGCCAGCAGCTTAGCGTACGGGAACTCCTACAATGAGCAGTTCTTC. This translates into CASSLAYGNSYNEQFF.

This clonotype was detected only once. The CDR3 loop is CASSTETGRREKLFF. In nucleotides, the CDR3 is TGTGCCAGCAGTACCGAGACAGGCCGGCGGGAAAAACTGTTTTTT. The chain has TRBV12-3 or TRBV12-4 and TRBJ1-4; maybe TRBD1 (6 bases). CDR3 size: 15 residues. The germline V and J ends were trimmed by 5 bases and 8 bases, with 18 bases remaining between them.

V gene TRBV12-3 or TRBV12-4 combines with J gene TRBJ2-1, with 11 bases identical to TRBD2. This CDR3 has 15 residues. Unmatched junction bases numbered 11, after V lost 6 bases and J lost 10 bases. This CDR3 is CASRKGLAVHYEQFF. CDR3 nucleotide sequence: TGTGCCAGCAGGAAGGGACTAGCGGTTCACTACGAGCAGTTCTTC.

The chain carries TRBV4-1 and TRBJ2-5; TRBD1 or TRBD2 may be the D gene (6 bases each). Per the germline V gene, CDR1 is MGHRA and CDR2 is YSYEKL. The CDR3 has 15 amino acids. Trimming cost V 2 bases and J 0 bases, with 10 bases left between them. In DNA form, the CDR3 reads TGCGCCAGCAGCCAACTAGGGGGGAACCAAGAGACCCAGTACTTC. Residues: CASSQLGGNQETQYF.

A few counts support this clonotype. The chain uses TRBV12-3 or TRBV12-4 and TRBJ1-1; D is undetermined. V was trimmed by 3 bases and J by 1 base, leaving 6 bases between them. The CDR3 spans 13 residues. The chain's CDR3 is CASSFEANTEAFF. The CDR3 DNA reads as TGTGCCAGCAGTTTCGAAGCGAACACTGAAGCTTTCTTT.